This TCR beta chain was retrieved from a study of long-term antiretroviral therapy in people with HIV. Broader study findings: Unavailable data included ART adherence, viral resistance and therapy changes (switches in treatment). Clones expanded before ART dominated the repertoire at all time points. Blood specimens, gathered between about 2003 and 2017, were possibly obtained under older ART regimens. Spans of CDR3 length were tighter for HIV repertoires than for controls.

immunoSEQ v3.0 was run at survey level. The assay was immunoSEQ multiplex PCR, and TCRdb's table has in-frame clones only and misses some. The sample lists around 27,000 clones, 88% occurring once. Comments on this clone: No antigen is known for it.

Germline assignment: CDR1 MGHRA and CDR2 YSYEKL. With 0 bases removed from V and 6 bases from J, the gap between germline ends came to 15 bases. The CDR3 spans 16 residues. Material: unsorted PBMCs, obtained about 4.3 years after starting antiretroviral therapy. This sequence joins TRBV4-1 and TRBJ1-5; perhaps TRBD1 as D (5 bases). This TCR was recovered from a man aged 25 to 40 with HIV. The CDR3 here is CASSQERGRGSQPQHF. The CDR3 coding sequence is TGCGCCAGCAGCCAAGAAAGGGGAAGGGGTAGTCAGCCCCAGCATTTT.